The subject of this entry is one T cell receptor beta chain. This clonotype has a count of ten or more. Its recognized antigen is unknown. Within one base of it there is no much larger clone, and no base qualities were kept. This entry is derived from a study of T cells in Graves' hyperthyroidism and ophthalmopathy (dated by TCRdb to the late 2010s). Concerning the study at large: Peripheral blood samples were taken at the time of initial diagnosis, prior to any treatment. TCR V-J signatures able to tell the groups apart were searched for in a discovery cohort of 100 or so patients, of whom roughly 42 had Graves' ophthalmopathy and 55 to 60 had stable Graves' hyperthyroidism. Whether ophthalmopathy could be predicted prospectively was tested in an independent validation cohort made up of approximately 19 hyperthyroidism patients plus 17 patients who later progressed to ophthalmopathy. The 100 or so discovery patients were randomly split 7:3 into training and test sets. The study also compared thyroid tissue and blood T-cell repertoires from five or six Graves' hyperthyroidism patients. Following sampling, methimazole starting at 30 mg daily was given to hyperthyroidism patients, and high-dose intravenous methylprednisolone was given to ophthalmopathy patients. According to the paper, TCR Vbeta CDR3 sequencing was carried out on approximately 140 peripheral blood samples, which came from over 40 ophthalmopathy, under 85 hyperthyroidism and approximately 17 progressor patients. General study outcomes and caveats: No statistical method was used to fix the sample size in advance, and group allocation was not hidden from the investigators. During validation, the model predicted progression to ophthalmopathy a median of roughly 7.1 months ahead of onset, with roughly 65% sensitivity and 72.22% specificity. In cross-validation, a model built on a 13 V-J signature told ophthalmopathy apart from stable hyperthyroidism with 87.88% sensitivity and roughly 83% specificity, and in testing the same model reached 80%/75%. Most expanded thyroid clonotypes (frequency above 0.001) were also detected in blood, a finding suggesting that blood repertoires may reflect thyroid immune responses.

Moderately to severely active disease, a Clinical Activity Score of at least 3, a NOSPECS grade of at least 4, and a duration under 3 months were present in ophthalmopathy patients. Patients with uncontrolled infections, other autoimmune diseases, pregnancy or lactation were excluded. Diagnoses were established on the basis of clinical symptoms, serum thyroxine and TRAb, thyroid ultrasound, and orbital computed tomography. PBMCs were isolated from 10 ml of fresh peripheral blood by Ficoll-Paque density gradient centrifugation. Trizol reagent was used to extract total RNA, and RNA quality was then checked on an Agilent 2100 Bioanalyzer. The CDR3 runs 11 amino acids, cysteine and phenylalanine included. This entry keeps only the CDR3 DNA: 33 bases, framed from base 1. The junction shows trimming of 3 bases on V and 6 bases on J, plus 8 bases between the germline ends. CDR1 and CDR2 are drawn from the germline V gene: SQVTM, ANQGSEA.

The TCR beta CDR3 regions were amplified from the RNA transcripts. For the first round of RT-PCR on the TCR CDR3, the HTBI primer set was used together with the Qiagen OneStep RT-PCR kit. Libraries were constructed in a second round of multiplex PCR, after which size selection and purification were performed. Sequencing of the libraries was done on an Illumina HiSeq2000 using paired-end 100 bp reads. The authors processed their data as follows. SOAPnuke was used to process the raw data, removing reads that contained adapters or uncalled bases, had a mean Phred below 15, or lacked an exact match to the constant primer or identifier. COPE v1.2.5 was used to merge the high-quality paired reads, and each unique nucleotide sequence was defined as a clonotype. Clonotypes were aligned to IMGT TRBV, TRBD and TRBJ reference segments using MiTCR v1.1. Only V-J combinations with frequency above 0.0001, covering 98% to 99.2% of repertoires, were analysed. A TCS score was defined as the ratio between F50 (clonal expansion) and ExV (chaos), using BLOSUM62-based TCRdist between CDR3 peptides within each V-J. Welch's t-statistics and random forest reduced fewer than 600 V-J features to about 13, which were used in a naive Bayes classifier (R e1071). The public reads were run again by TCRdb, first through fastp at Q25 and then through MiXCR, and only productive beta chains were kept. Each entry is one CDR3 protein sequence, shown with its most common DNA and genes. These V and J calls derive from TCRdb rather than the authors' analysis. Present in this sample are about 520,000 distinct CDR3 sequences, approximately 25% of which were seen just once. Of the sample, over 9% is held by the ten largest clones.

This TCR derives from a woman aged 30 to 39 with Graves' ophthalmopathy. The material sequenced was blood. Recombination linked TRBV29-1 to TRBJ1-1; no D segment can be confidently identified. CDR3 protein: CSVEQVSEAFF. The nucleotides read TGCAGCGTTGAGCAGGTGTCTGAAGCTTTCTTT.